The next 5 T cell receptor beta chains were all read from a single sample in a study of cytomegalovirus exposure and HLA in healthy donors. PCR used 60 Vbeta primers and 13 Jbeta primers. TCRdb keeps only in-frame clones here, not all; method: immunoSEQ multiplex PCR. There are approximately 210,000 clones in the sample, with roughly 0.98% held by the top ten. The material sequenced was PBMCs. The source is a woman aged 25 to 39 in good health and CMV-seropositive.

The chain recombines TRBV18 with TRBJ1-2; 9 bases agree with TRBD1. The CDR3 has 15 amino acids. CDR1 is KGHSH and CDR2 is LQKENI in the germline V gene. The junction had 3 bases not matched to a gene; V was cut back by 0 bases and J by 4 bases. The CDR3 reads CASSPPSGQGYGYTF. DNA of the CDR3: TGTGCCAGCTCACCACCGTCGGGACAGGGCTATGGCTACACCTTC.

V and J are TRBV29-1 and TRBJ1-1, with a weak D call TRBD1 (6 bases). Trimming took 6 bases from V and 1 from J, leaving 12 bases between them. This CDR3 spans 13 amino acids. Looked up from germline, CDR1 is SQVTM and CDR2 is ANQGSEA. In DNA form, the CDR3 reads TGCAGCGTGGGTACAGGGACGAACACTGAAGCTTTCTTT. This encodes CSVGTGTNTEAFF.

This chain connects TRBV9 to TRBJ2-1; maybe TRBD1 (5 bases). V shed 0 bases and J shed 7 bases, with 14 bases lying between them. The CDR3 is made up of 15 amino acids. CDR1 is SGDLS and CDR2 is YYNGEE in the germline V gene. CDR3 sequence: CASSVVGVGGNEQFF. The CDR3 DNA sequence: TGTGCCAGCAGCGTAGTAGGGGTTGGTGGGAATGAGCAGTTCTTC.

CDR3 protein: CASSSGGSKGYNNEQFF. CDR3 sequence (DNA): TGTGCCAGCTCATCGGGAGGGAGCAAGGGGTATAACAATGAGCAGTTCTTC. The chain joins TRBV18 to TRBJ2-1; TRBD2 agrees at 8 bases. The CDR3 spans 17 residues. Germline trimming cut 5 bases from V and 5 bases from J; bases unmatched to any gene: 14. CDR1 is KGHSH and CDR2 is LQKENI in the germline V gene. The complete variable domain, with remaining parts taken from reference TRBV18 and TRBJ2-1, reads NAGVMQNPRHLVRRRGQEARLRCSPMKGHSHVYWYRQLPEEGLKFMVYLQKENIIDESGMPKERFSAEFPKEGPSILRIQQVVRGDSAAYFCASSSGGSKGYNNEQFFGPGTRLTVL.

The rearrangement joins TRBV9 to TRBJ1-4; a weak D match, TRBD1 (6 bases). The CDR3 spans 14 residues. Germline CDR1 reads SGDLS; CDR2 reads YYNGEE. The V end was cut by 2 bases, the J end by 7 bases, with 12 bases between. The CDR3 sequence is CASSVQGRAEKLFF. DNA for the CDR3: TGTGCCAGCAGCGTCCAGGGGCGAGCTGAAAAACTGTTTTTT.